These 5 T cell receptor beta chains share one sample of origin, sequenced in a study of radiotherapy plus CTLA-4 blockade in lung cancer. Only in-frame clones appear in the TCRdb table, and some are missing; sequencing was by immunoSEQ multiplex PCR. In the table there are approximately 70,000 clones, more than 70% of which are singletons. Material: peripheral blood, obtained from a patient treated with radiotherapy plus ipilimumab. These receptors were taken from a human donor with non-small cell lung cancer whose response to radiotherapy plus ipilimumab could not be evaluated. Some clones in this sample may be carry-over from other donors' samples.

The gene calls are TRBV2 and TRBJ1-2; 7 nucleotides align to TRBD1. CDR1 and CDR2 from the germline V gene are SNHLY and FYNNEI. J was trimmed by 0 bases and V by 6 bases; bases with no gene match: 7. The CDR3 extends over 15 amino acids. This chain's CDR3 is CASRGPGQSNYGYTF. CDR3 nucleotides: TGTGCCAGCAGGGGACCGGGACAGTCTAACTATGGCTACACCTTC.

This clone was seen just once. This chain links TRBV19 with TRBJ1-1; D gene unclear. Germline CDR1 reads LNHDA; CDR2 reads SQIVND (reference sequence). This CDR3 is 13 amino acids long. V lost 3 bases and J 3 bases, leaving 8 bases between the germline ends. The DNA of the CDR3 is TGTGCCAGTAGTATGAATGAGGACACTGAAGCTTTCTTT. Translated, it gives CASSMNEDTEAFF.

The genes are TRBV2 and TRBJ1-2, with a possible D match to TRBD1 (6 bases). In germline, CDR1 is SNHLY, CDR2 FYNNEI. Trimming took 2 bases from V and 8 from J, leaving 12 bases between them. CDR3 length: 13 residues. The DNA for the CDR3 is TGTGCCAGCAGTGAAAACAGGGAGTACGGCTACACCTTC. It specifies CASSENREYGYTF. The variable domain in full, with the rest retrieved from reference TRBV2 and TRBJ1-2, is EPEVTQTPSHQVTQMGQEVILRCVPISNHLYFYWYRQILGQKVEFLVSFYNNEISEKSEIFDDQFSVERPDGSNFTLKIRSTKLEDSAMYFCASSENREYGYTFGSGTRLTVV.

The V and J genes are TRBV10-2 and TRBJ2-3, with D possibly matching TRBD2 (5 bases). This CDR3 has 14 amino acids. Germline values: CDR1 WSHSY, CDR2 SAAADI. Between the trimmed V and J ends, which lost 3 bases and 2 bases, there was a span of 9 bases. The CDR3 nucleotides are TGCGCCAGCAGTGAACCGGGATCCACAGATACGCAGTATTTT. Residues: CASSEPGSTDTQYF.

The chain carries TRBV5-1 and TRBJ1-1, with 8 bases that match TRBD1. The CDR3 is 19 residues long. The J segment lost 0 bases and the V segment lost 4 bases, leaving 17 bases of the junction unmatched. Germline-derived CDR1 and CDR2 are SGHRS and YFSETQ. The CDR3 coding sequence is TGCGCCAGCAGCCGAGGCAGGGGGCGATTTGCAGGCATGAACACTGAAGCTTTCTTT. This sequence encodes CASSRGRGRFAGMNTEAFF.